The rows below give T cell receptor beta chains drawn from one sample of a study of long-term antiretroviral therapy in people with HIV. The assay was immunoSEQ multiplex PCR, and TCRdb's table has in-frame clones only and misses some. The table has tens of thousands of clones, 84% seen once. This sample comprised unsorted PBMCs, obtained 1.9 years after starting antiretroviral therapy. These receptor sequences come from a woman aged 50 to 60 with HIV. Each CDR3 is given with its conserved first and last residue. D genes are given only for firm matches. Clone size is not always given. Where it is, it says once, few, many or a class for expanded clones.

V	size	D	J	DNA	CDR3
TRBV25-1	-	-	TRBJ1-1	TGTGCCAGCAGTGAGTTCACAGGTGAAGCTTTCTTT	CASSEFTGEAFF
TRBV7-2	-	-	TRBJ1-5	TGTGCCAGCAGCTTAATGGCAGGGATGAGCAATCAGCCCCAGCATTTT	CASSLMAGMSNQPQHF
TRBV10-3	-	-	TRBJ1-1	TGTGCCATCAGTGAGGCCAGAGACGGGAACACTGAAGCTTTCTTT	CAISEARDGNTEAFF
TRBV4-1	once	-	TRBJ1-4	TGCGCCAGCAGCCAACTAGGGGGTAGAAATGAAAAACTGTTTTTT	CASSQLGGRNEKLFF
TRBV11-1	-	TRBD2	TRBJ2-1	TGTGCCAGCAGCTTAAGGGGTCTAGCGGGGGGAACAGGAGAGCAGTTCTTC	CASSLRGLAGGTGEQFF
TRBV5-1	-	TRBD1	TRBJ1-1	TGCGCCAGCAGCCCGTGGACAGGGGGGAGGAACACTGAAGCTTTCTTT	CASSPWTGGRNTEAFF
TRBV30	few	-	TRBJ2-6	TGTGCCTGGAGGGTCTCCTCTGGGGCCAACGTCCTGACTTTC	CAWRVSSGANVLTF
TRBV11-3	-	-	TRBJ2-5	TGTGCCAGCAGCTTGACGTCAACAGGGCAAGAGACCCAGTACTTC	CASSLTSTGQETQYF
TRBV19	few	-	TRBJ1-5	TGTGCCAGTATGACAGGTTATAGCAATCAGCCCCAGCATTTT	CASMTGYSNQPQHF
TRBV5-1	once	TRBD2	TRBJ2-7	TGCGCCAGCAGGTCCGGGACTAGCAACGAGCAGTACTTC	CASRSGTSNEQYF
TRBV19	-	TRBD1	TRBJ2-3	TGTGCCAGTAGTCCGTCCAGGGGGCTGGGAGATACGCAGTATTTT	CASSPSRGLGDTQYF
TRBV6-6	-	TRBD2	TRBJ2-3	TGTGCCAGCAGTTATCTAGCGGGGCCCCTGGATACGCAGTATTTT	CASSYLAGPLDTQYF
TRBV9	-	-	TRBJ1-1	TGTGCCAGCAGCGAGGGGGGTGTGCTGAACACTGAAGCTTTCTTT	CASSEGGVLNTEAFF
TRBV28	-	-	TRBJ1-2	TGTGCCAGCAGTAGGTTGTATGGCTACACCTTC	CASSRLYGYTF
TRBV30	-	-	TRBJ2-2	TGTGCCTGGCGTTCACAGGGCCTCGGGGAGCTGTTTTTT	CAWRSQGLGELFF
TRBV11-2	-	-	TRBJ2-7	TGTGCCAGCAGCCCCTTGTGGGAGTCCTACGAGCAGTACTTC	CASSPLWESYEQYF
TRBV19	-	-	TRBJ1-2	TGTGCCAGTAGTAGGATTCAGACAGGATTCAACTATGGCTACACCTTC	CASSRIQTGFNYGYTF
TRBV20-1	-	-	TRBJ1-4	TGCAGTGCTAGGGAGGATGAAAAACTGTTTTTT	CSAREDEKLFF
TRBV5-5	-	TRBD1	TRBJ1-1	TGTGCCAGCAGCTTGGAAGGACAGGGGGCGAGAGCTTTCTTT	CASSLEGQGARAFF
TRBV9	-	TRBD2	TRBJ2-2	TGTGCCAGCACCCCGATTAGCGGGGGGGCGGGCACCGGGGAGCTGTTTTTT	CASTPISGGAGTGELFF
TRBV10-3	-	TRBD1	TRBJ2-5	TGTGCCATCAGTAGGGGGCTGGGGGAGACCCAGTACTTC	CAISRGLGETQYF
TRBV7-2	once	-	TRBJ2-6	TGTGCCAGCAGCTTTAAGTACTCTGGGGCCAACGTCCTGACTTTC	CASSFKYSGANVLTF
TRBV19	-	-	TRBJ2-3	TGTGCCAGTAGTATAGTCGGGAGAACTAGCACAGATACGCAGTATTTT	CASSIVGRTSTDTQYF
TRBV7-9	-	TRBD1	TRBJ1-3	TGTGCCATCGCCCCAGAAGACAGGGCTGGAAACACCATATATTTT	CAIAPEDRAGNTIYF
TRBV19	-	TRBD2	TRBJ2-3	TGTGCCAGTAGTATAGACCTAGCGGGGTCCCCAGATACGCAGTATTTT	CASSIDLAGSPDTQYF
TRBV4-3	-	-	TRBJ2-3	TGCGCCAGCAGCCAAGGCGTCGAGGCGGATACGCAGTATTTT	CASSQGVEADTQYF
TRBV5-5	-	-	TRBJ1-2	TGTGCCAGCAGCTGGACCGAGGGGACCCGAAACTATGGCTACACCTTC	CASSWTEGTRNYGYTF
TRBV14	-	TRBD1	TRBJ2-7	TGTGCCAGCAGCCAAGAGGGGACAGGATTCTACGAGCAGTACTTC	CASSQEGTGFYEQYF
TRBV10-3	-	-	TRBJ1-5	TGTGCAAGCGCGCGGGACCGGGATCAGCCCCAGCATTTT	CASARDRDQPQHF
TRBV13	-	-	TRBJ2-7	TGTGCCAGCAGCTCCTATCCTAGGGAGCAGTACTTC	CASSSYPREQYF
TRBV28	-	-	TRBJ1-1	TGTGCCAGCAGTTTCTCCACGAACACTGAAGCTTTCTTT	CASSFSTNTEAFF
TRBV5-6	-	-	TRBJ2-7	TGTGCCAGCAGCTCTTTCAACGAGCAGTACTTC	CASSSFNEQYF
TRBV7-2	-	-	TRBJ2-1	TGTGCCAGCAGCGCCGGGCAGGGGAAGTTCCATGAGCAGTTCTTC	CASSAGQGKFHEQFF
TRBV7-6	-	-	TRBJ2-7	TGTGCCAGCAGCTACCAGGACAGCGTCGGCGAGCAGTACTTC	CASSYQDSVGEQYF
TRBV6-5	-	-	TRBJ2-1	TGTGCCAGCAGGAGGGGCGTATACAATGAGCAGTTCTTC	CASRRGVYNEQFF